The 27 T cell receptor beta chains below all came from one sample that was sequenced in a study of OX40 agonist ivuxolimab in advanced cancers. The assay was immunoSEQ multiplex PCR, and TCRdb's table has in-frame clones only and misses some. The sample lists some 100,000 clones, around 84% occurring once. Sequencing was performed on CD4+ or CD8+ T cells sorted from blood, taken in a trial of the OX40 agonist ivuxolimab. These receptors were taken from an adult with an advanced solid tumor such as melanoma, head and neck, liver or kidney cancer.

The chain couples TRBV7-2 to TRBJ2-1, with D maybe TRBD2 (6 bases). From germline, CDR1 is SGHTA and CDR2 FQGNSA. The V end was cut by 1 base, the J end by 10 bases, with 11 bases between. The CDR3 covers 13 residues. Here the CDR3 DNA reads TGTGCCAGCAGCTTAGGAATGGCGGGGGAGCAGTTCTTC. The encoded protein is CASSLGMAGEQFF. Supplemented by reference TRBV7-2 and TRBJ2-1, the full variable domain reads GAGVSQSPSNKVTEKGKDVELRCDPISGHTALYWYRQSLGQGLEFLIYFQGNSAPDKSGLPSDRFSAERTGGSVSTLTIQRTQQEDSAVYLCASSLGMAGEQFFGPGTRLTVL.

The chain joins TRBV7-2 to TRBJ2-7; maybe TRBD2 (6 bases). Between the trimmed V and J ends, which lost 3 bases and 5 bases, there was a span of 11 bases. CDR1 SGHTA and CDR2 FQGNSA come from the germline V gene. This CDR3 contains 13 residues. CDR3 region: CASSFGTSNEQYF. The CDR3 DNA reads as TGTGCCAGCAGCTTCGGGACTTCGAACGAGCAGTACTTC.

The V gene is TRBV5-1, the J gene TRBJ2-5, with D perhaps matching TRBD2 (6 bases). V lost 3 bases and J lost 1, with 10 bases in between. The CDR3 is made up of 14 amino acids. Germline CDR1 reads SGHRS; CDR2 reads YFSETQ. CDR3 region: CASSSSGGQETQYF. DNA of the CDR3: TGCGCCAGCAGCTCATCCGGGGGCCAAGAGACCCAGTACTTC.

V and J are TRBV6-6 and TRBJ1-2; D remains ambiguous. The germline gives CDR1 MNHNY, CDR2 SVGAGI (reference sequence). The V gene lost 0 bases and the J gene lost 3 bases, with 14 bases spanning the gap. The CDR3 totals 16 residues. Here the CDR3 DNA reads TGTGCCAGCAGTTACTCGCTGGAAGGCTCCTACTATGGCTACACCTTC. Its translation: CASSYSLEGSYYGYTF.

The rearrangement links TRBV28 to TRBJ2-7; 10 bases are a match to TRBD1. After removal of 6 bases from V and 3 bases from J, the junction contained 11 bases not matched to a gene. There are 16 residues in the CDR3. Looked up from germline, CDR1 is MDHEN and CDR2 is SYDVKM. CDR3: CASRDGQGGGGYEQYF. The CDR3 DNA sequence: TGTGCCAGCAGAGACGGACAGGGGGGAGGGGGCTACGAGCAGTACTTC. The variable domain in full, with the rest retrieved from reference TRBV28 and TRBJ2-7, is DVKVTQSSRYLVKRTGEKVFLECVQDMDHENMFWYRQDPGLGLRLIYFSYDVKMKEKGDIPEGYSVSREKKERFSLILESASTNQTSMYLCASRDGQGGGGYEQYFGPGTRLTVT.

The gene calls are TRBV9 and TRBJ2-2; 7 nucleotides match TRBD1. This CDR3 is built from 14 residues. The germline V gene encodes CDR1 SGDLS and CDR2 YYNGEE. J lost 4 bases, V lost 3 bases, and 3 bases had no gene match. The CDR3 here is CASSGQGLTGELFF. For the CDR3, the DNA is TGTGCCAGCAGCGGACAGGGTCTCACCGGGGAGCTGTTTTTT.

This clone occurred once. V is TRBV5-1 and J is TRBJ2-1; 13 nucleotides align to TRBD2. V gave up 0 bases and J gave up 3 bases; unmatched junction bases: 3. CDR3 length equals 17 residues. Germline V gives CDR1 SGHRS, CDR2 YFSETQ. The CDR3 region has the DNA TGCGCCAGCAGCTTGGAGGGACTAGCGGGGTTCTACAATGAGCAGTTCTTC. Translating gives CASSLEGLAGFYNEQFF.

V usage is TRBV28 and J usage is TRBJ1-6, with a weak D call TRBD1 (6 bases). Germline CDR1 MDHEN, CDR2 SYDVKM. This CDR3 is built from 15 residues. The V and J ends lost 8 bases and 8 bases respectively, with 19 bases between them. DNA for the CDR3: TGTGCCAGCCGTTCGGGGACACTCACATATTCACCCCTCCACTTT. Protein product: CASRSGTLTYSPLHF.

This clone was recorded once. The chain recombines TRBV7-6 with TRBJ2-2; D is perhaps TRBD1 or TRBD2 (5 bases each). Germline loops: CDR1 SGHVS, CDR2 FNYEAQ. Trimming cost V 4 bases and J 2 bases, with 17 bases left between them. This CDR3 region has 17 residues. The CDR3 region is CASSWGGSTRNTGELFF. The CDR3 DNA sequence: TGTGCCAGCAGCTGGGGCGGGTCAACGAGAAACACCGGGGAGCTGTTTTTT.

V gene TRBV4-3 combines with J gene TRBJ2-1; 9 bases line up with TRBD2. J gave up 5 bases and V 0 bases, and 11 bases lay outside the gene matches. CDR1 and CDR2 from the germline V gene are LGHNA and YSLEER. The CDR3 sequence is 18 residues long. The CDR3 DNA is TGCGCCAGCAGCCAAGATATGGGCGGGGGGGCTAATAACAATGAGCAGTTCTTC. Its protein product is CASSQDMGGGANNNEQFF.

V is TRBV19 and J is TRBJ2-5, with TRBD1 matching over 9 bases. V was clipped by 1 base and J by 4 bases; unmatched bases: 10. Germline CDR1 is LNHDA and CDR2 is SQIVND (reference sequence). The CDR3 has 17 amino acids. In nucleotides, the CDR3 is TGTGCCAGTAGTATAGGGGGGACAGGGTCGATTGGAGAGACCCAGTACTTC. Amino acid sequence: CASSIGGTGSIGETQYF. The variable domain in full, with the rest retrieved from reference TRBV19 and TRBJ2-5, is DGGITQSPKYLFRKEGQNVTLSCEQNLNHDAMYWYRQDPGQGLRLIYYSQIVNDFQKGDIAEGYSVSREKKESFPLTVTSAQKNPTAFYLCASSIGGTGSIGETQYFGPGTRLLVL.

The chain has TRBV7-9 and TRBJ2-3; tentatively, D is TRBD1 (6 bases). CDR1 is SEHNR, CDR2 FQNEAQ, per germline (reference sequence). This CDR3 contains 13 residues. V lost 3 bases and J 5 bases, leaving 9 bases between the germline ends. The CDR3 nucleotides read TGTGCCAGCAGCTTGGAACAGGGAGATACGCAGTATTTT. Translating it yields CASSLEQGDTQYF.

The chain employs TRBV5-1 and TRBJ1-2; D is possibly TRBD1 (5 bases). The CDR3 runs to 14 residues. Per the germline V gene, CDR1 is SGHRS and CDR2 is YFSETQ. V lost 3 bases, J lost 7 bases, and 16 bases lay in between. The CDR3 bases are TGCGCCAGCAGCTCGTTTCTGCAGGGATCTGGCTACACCTTC. This encodes CASSSFLQGSGYTF.

The CDR3 bases are TGTGCCAGCAGCTTAAATGGGGGTGGCAATCAGCCCCAGCATTTT. It translates to CASSLNGGGNQPQHF. The chain is built from TRBV7-3 and TRBJ1-5, with a tentative D call TRBD1 (5 bases). The CDR3 runs to 15 residues. The germline V and J ends were trimmed by 1 base and 2 bases, with 9 bases remaining between them. CDR1 is SGHTA, CDR2 FQGTGA, per germline.

Comment on this clone: Other nucleotide sequences from this sample produce the same CDR3. This chain joins TRBV6-5 and TRBJ1-1; D perhaps matches TRBD1 (5 bases). Germline V gene data show CDR1 as MNHEY and CDR2 as SVGAGI. V lost 7 bases and J 3 bases, leaving 9 bases between the germline ends. This CDR3 region has 12 residues. As DNA, the CDR3 is TGTGCCAGCACTCTGGGGGACACTGAAGCTTTCTTT. It translates to CASTLGDTEAFF.

The chain has TRBV6-6 and TRBJ1-5, with D possibly being TRBD1 (5 bases). The CDR3 spans 16 residues. V was pared by 5 bases and J by 4 bases, with 18 bases between. The germline CDR1 and CDR2 sequences are MNHNY and SVGAGI (reference sequence). The CDR3 DNA reads TGTGCCAGCAGTGCCCGTCCCGGGGGGTCGAATCAGCCCCAGCATTTT. It is translated as CASSARPGGSNQPQHF.

The chain employs TRBV7-4 and TRBJ2-7, with D uncertain. Germline CDR1 and CDR2: SGHVT and SQSDAQ. The CDR3 loop spans 10 amino acids. V was clipped by 1 base and J by 5 bases, with 0 bases between them. The CDR3 loop is CASSLDEQYF. For the CDR3, the DNA is TGTGCCAGCAGCTTAGACGAGCAGTACTTC. Combining the CDR3 with reference TRBV7-4 and TRBJ2-7 gives the whole variable domain GAGVSQSPRYKVAKRGRDVALRCDSISGHVTLYWYRQTLGQGSEVLTYSQSDAQRDKSGRPSGRFSAERPERSVSTLKIQRTEQGDSAVYLCASSLDEQYFGPGTRLTVT.

The chain carries TRBV7-2 and TRBJ2-5, with D possibly matching TRBD1 (6 bases). This CDR3 region has 16 residues. Per germline, CDR1 SGHTA and CDR2 FQGNSA. V was cut by 5 bases and J by 1 base, with 17 bases left in between. Here the CDR3 reads CASSNIRGGTQETQYF. CDR3 in DNA: TGTGCCAGCAGCAATATCAGGGGCGGAACCCAAGAGACCCAGTACTTC. Filled out from reference TRBV7-2 and TRBJ2-5, the complete variable domain reads GAGVSQSPSNKVTEKGKDVELRCDPISGHTALYWYRQSLGQGLEFLIYFQGNSAPDKSGLPSDRFSAERTGGSVSTLTIQRTQQEDSAVYLCASSNIRGGTQETQYFGPGTRLLVL.

V is TRBV7-2 and J is TRBJ1-4; 7 bases align to TRBD1. Germline loops: CDR1 SGHTA, CDR2 FQGNSA. The CDR3 consists of 13 residues. Trimming at V came to 5 bases and at J to 11 bases, leaving 8 bases not matched to a gene. The CDR3: CASSPRQGGKLFF. The CDR3 coding sequence is TGTGCCAGCAGCCCCCGACAGGGAGGTAAACTGTTTTTT.

The chain links TRBV5-1 to TRBJ2-7, with 12 bases aligning to TRBD2. Germline CDR1 SGHRS, CDR2 YFSETQ. This CDR3 comprises 14 residues. V gave up 6 bases and J gave up 4 bases; unmatched junction bases: 5. The CDR3 sequence: CASTSSGGDYEQYF. The CDR3, as DNA: TGCGCCAGCACCTCTAGCGGGGGGGATTACGAGCAGTACTTC.

V gene TRBV28 combines with J gene TRBJ1-2; D uncertain. The CDR3 totals 13 residues. V lost 2 bases and J lost 8, with 12 bases in between. From germline, CDR1 is MDHEN and CDR2 SYDVKM. In DNA form, the CDR3 reads TGTGCCAGCAGTTTACACACCACTGGGGGCTACACCTTC. Amino acid sequence: CASSLHTTGGYTF.

V and J are TRBV7-2 and TRBJ2-3, with D unresolved. Germline values: CDR1 SGHTA, CDR2 FQGNSA. Deletions cut 1 base from V and 5 bases from J, with 13 bases between. The CDR3 loop spans 15 amino acids. The CDR3 DNA sequence: TGTGCCAGCAGCTTAGTAAAGGATATGGTAGATACGCAGTATTTT. This codes for CASSLVKDMVDTQYF. The complete variable domain, with remaining parts taken from reference TRBV7-2 and TRBJ2-3, reads GAGVSQSPSNKVTEKGKDVELRCDPISGHTALYWYRQSLGQGLEFLIYFQGNSAPDKSGLPSDRFSAERTGGSVSTLTIQRTQQEDSAVYLCASSLVKDMVDTQYFGPGTRLTVL.

This clone was observed once. The V and J genes are TRBV6-5 and TRBJ1-5; 9 bases are a match to TRBD1. The CDR3 length is 14 residues. V was pared by 5 bases and J by 8 bases, with 7 bases of the junction left unmatched. Germline V lookup: CDR1 MNHEY, CDR2 SVGAGI. The DNA of the CDR3 is TGTGCCAGCAGTCGACAGGGGGTAAGCGAGCCCCAGCATTTT. It specifies CASSRQGVSEPQHF.

This clone was seen only once. The chain has TRBV18 and TRBJ2-7; TRBD1 is a possible D gene (5 bases). Germline V lookup: CDR1 KGHSH, CDR2 LQKENI. The ends were cut back, 3 bases at V and 7 bases at J, with 19 bases in the middle. The CDR3 spans 15 residues. The CDR3 protein is CASSPSAFQAGEQYF. CDR3 coding DNA: TGTGCCAGCTCACCCTCGGCCTTCCAGGCAGGGGAGCAGTACTTC.

The chain has TRBV5-4 and TRBJ2-2; maybe TRBD2 (5 bases). CDR3 size: 16 residues. V dropped 4 bases and J dropped 3 bases, with 16 bases sitting between them. The germline gives CDR1 SGHNT, CDR2 YYREEE (reference sequence). The CDR3 bases are TGTGCCAGCAGCCCTGGACGCCCGAGGGACACCGGGGAGCTGTTTTTT. Translation: CASSPGRPRDTGELFF. The full variable domain, with the rest looked up from reference TRBV5-4 and TRBJ2-2, is ETGVTQSPTHLIKTRGQQVTLRCSSQSGHNTVSWYQQALGQGPQFIFQYYREEENGRGNFPPRFSGLQFPNYSSELNVNALELDDSALYLCASSPGRPRDTGELFFGEGSRLTVL.

The chain uses TRBV13 and TRBJ2-3, with D tentatively TRBD1 (6 bases). From germline, CDR1 is PRHDT and CDR2 FYEKMQ (reference sequence). V lost 2 bases and J 5 bases, leaving 11 bases between the germline ends. CDR3 length equals 14 residues. The CDR3 bases are TGTGCCAGCAGCTTAAGACAGGTTAGAGATACGCAGTATTTT. This gives the protein CASSLRQVRDTQYF.

V gene TRBV7-9 combines with J gene TRBJ2-7; TRBD1 matches 9 bases. The CDR3 runs to 14 residues. V lost 3 bases and J lost 6; bases outside the gene matches: 6. Looked up from germline, CDR1 is SEHNR and CDR2 is FQNEAQ (reference sequence). CDR3 in DNA: TGTGCCAGCAGCTTTGACAGGGGGAAAGGCGAGCAGTACTTC. This encodes CASSFDRGKGEQYF.